This is a list of T cell receptor beta chains from one sample in a study of metastatic and nonmetastatic thyroid tumors. TCRdb redid the clone calls on the PCR reads using MiXCR. The sample holds about 40,000 clones, around 17% seen once. Sequenced sample: blood. These receptors were collected from a female donor with papillary thyroid cancer or a benign thyroid nodule (not recorded which). Some clones in this sample may be carry-over from other donors' samples. CDR3s include the opening cysteine and the closing phenylalanine or tryptophan. A D gene is named only where the DNA matches it firmly. The listing skips clone size in some rows; elsewhere it reads once, few, many or a size class.

d_gene	len	j_gene	abundance	v_gene	CDR3aa	CDR3nt
-	11	TRBJ2-5	many	TRBV29-1	CSVEDGETQYF	TGCAGCGTTGAAGACGGAGAGACCCAGTACTTC
-	14	TRBJ2-1	many	TRBV5-6	CASSLSLVINEQFF	TGTGCCAGCAGCTTATCACTAGTGATAAATGAGCAGTTCTTC
-	12	TRBJ2-3	many	TRBV9	CASSPTVDAQYF	TGTGCCAGCAGCCCCACGGTGGATGCGCAGTATTTT
-	13	TRBJ2-1	-	TRBV2	CASSDVRNNEQFF	TGTGCCAGCAGTGATGTTCGGAACAATGAGCAGTTCTTC
-	15	TRBJ1-5	many	TRBV7-9	CASSPAGSGNQPQHF	TGTGCCAGCAGCCCAGCTGGTTCGGGTAATCAGCCCCAGCATTTT
-	16	TRBJ2-1	few	TRBV27	CASSSGAIGSYNEQFF	TGTGCCAGCAGTTCAGGGGCAATTGGGTCGTACAATGAGCAGTTCTTC
TRBD1	15	TRBJ1-5	few	TRBV6-6	CTNSYRRGRNQPQHF	TGTACCAACAGTTACCGCAGGGGGCGCAATCAGCCCCAGCATTTT
TRBD2	17	TRBJ2-3	many	TRBV20-1	CSARAETSGTTRDTQYF	TGCAGTGCTAGGGCAGAGACTAGCGGGACAACGAGGGATACGCAGTATTTT
TRBD1	15	TRBJ2-1	many	TRBV5-8	CASSLDGQGVNEQFF	TGTGCCAGCAGCTTGGACGGACAGGGGGTTAATGAGCAGTTCTTC
-	14	TRBJ2-1	many	TRBV19	CASSTLGSYNEQFF	TGTGCCAGTAGTACCCTCGGCAGCTACAATGAGCAGTTCTTC
TRBD1	13	TRBJ2-5	-	TRBV7-3	CASSPGGVKTQYF	TGTGCCAGCAGCCCAGGGGGCGTAAAGACCCAGTACTTC
-	16	TRBJ2-1	many	TRBV3-1	CASSHLFGSGYNEQFF	TGTGCCAGCAGCCACCTCTTTGGTAGCGGATACAATGAGCAGTTCTTC
-	12	TRBJ1-2	many	TRBV2	CASSEEGYGYTF	TGTGCCAGCAGTGAAGAGGGCTATGGCTACACCTTC
TRBD1	16	TRBJ2-1	-	TRBV11-2	CASSLGVTGLYNEQFF	TGTGCCAGCAGCTTAGGGGTGACAGGGTTATACAATGAGCAGTTCTTC
-	15	TRBJ1-3	many	TRBV28	CASRLQGYTGNTIYF	TGTGCCAGCAGACTTCAGGGGTACACTGGAAACACCATATATTTT
TRBD2	14	TRBJ2-1	-	TRBV20-1	CSARGASGSNEQFF	TGCAGTGCCCGGGGGGCAAGCGGGAGTAATGAGCAGTTCTTC
-	15	TRBJ2-7	-	TRBV9	CASSVGTGRSYEQYF	TGTGCCAGCAGCGTAGGGACGGGAAGATCCTACGAGCAGTACTTC
TRBD2	14	TRBJ2-3	many	TRBV29-1	CSVDKRGRTDTQYF	TGCAGCGTAGATAAGCGGGGCCGCACAGATACGCAGTATTTT
TRBD1	12	TRBJ2-5	many	TRBV20-1	CSGIRGQETQYF	TGCAGTGGTATCAGGGGGCAGGAGACCCAGTACTTC
-	17	TRBJ2-2	many	TRBV6-4	CASSDSIRQQRTGELFF	TGTGCCAGCAGTGACTCGATTCGCCAACAGCGCACCGGGGAGCTGTTTTTT
TRBD1	14	TRBJ2-7	-	TRBV10-3	CAISHETGDGGHYF	TGTGCCATCAGTCACGAGACAGGGGATGGCGGGCATTACTTC
-	13	TRBJ1-6	many	TRBV28	CASVRGINSPLHF	TGTGCCAGCGTTAGAGGGATCAATTCACCCCTCCACTTT
-	16	TRBJ1-1	many	TRBV20-1	CSARDSWNPMNTEAFF	TGCAGTGCTAGGGACAGTTGGAACCCAATGAACACTGAAGCTTTCTTT
-	16	TRBJ2-2	many	TRBV11-2	CASSASLSANTGELFF	TGTGCCAGCAGCGCCTCTTTGAGCGCGAACACCGGGGAGCTGTTTTTT
-	15	TRBJ1-1	-	TRBV11-2	CASSLAGGRNTEAFF	TGTGCCAGCAGCTTAGCCGGGGGCAGGAACACTGAAGCTTTCTTT
TRBD1	16	TRBJ1-5	many	TRBV6-1	CASRVSGTGADQPQHF	TGTGCCAGCAGAGTTTCCGGGACAGGGGCGGATCAGCCCCAGCATTTT
TRBD2	16	TRBJ2-3	many	TRBV11-2	CASSRLAGGYSDTQYF	TGTGCCAGCAGCAGACTAGCGGGGGGGTATTCAGATACGCAGTATTTT
TRBD1	15	TRBJ1-2	many	TRBV4-1	CASSQVGGAGGLHTF	TGCGCCAGCAGCCAAGTTGGTGGGGCAGGGGGACTCCACACCTTC
TRBD1	15	TRBJ2-7	many	TRBV6-4	CASSQGQLPFYEQYF	TGTGCCAGCAGCCAGGGACAGCTACCTTTCTACGAGCAGTACTTC
TRBD2	17	TRBJ2-2	many	TRBV3-1	CASSQVLAGPNTGELFF	TGTGCCAGCAGCCAAGTCCTAGCGGGACCGAACACCGGGGAGCTGTTTTTT
TRBD1	13	TRBJ1-2	few	TRBV27	CASSFTGGNGYTF	TGTGCCAGCAGCTTTACAGGGGGAAATGGCTACACCTTC
-	16	TRBJ2-3	-	TRBV6-5	CASSYNVMSWTDTQYF	TGTGCCAGCAGTTATAACGTTATGTCGTGGACAGATACGCAGTATTTT